The sequence of this T cell receptor beta chain was determined in a study of CD8 T cells in Susac syndrome. The sequenced target, TCR beta, came from blood CD8+ and CD4+ T cells. Healthy donors matched for age and sex were used as controls. Purification of the CD8+ and CD4+ T cells relied on negative isolation, and TEMRA cells underwent FACS enrichment. Germline CDR1 is SGHAT and CDR2 is FQNNGV. This CDR3 is built from 15 residues. Germline trimming cut 4 bases from V and 2 bases from J; bases unmatched to any gene: 6. Random hexamers were used to reverse transcribe the RNA input (about 0.5 to 1 ug). Amplification of TCR beta CDR3 by immunoSEQ multiplex PCR spanned 54 Vbeta and 13 Jbeta. TCRdb re-derived calls from the immunoSEQ multiplex PCR reads in MiXCR, one entry per CDR3 protein. The table shows about 200,000 distinct CDR3 sequences, with around 95% occurring only once.

This chain connects TRBV11-2 to TRBJ2-7, with TRBD2 matching over 9 bases. This TCR derives from a human donor in good health. Sequencing was carried out using CD4+ T cells from PBMCs. The DNA for the CDR3 is TGTGCCAGCAGCTCCAGCGGGGGGTACACCTACGAGCAGTACTTC. Residues: CASSSSGGYTYEQYF.